This entry is about one T cell receptor beta chain. The CDR3 totals 13 residues. CDR1 and CDR2 from the germline V gene are SNHLY and FYNNEI. V lost 6 bases and J lost 9, with 15 bases in between. This entry belongs to a study of blood T cell repertoires in COVID-19. Across the study: Some COVID-19 samples were acute and others convalescent; all came from the United States, Italy and Spain. Sources were T cells, B-cell-depleted T cells, or PBMCs; the material itself was cDNA or gDNA.

Here immunoSEQ multiplex PCR was the method, and the copy in TCRdb shows in-frame clones only, minus some. The repertoire holds under 300,000 clones, with approximately 86% as singletons. This rearrangement joins TRBV2 to TRBJ2-1; D is uncertain. Sequencing was done on a sample of peripheral blood. This receptor was obtained from an elderly woman with active or convalescent COVID-19. The CDR3 sequence is CASRADSPSEQFF. As DNA, the CDR3 is TGTGCCAGCAGGGCAGACTCCCCCAGTGAGCAGTTCTTC.